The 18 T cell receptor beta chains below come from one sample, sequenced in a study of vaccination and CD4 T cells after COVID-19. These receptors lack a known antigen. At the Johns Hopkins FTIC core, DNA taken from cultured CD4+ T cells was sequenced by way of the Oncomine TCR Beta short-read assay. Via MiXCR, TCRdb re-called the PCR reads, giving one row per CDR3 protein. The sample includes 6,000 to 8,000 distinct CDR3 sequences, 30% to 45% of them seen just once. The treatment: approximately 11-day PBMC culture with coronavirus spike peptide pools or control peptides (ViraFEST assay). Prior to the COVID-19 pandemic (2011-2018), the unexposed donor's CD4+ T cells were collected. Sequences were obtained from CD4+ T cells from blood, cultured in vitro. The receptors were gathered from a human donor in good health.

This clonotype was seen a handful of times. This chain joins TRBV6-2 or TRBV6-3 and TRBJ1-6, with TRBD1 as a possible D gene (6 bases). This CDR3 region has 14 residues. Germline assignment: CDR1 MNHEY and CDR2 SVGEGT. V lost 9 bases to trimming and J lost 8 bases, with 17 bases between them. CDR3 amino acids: CASSTRGGDSPLHF. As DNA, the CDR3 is TGTGCCAGTTCGACCCGAGGGGGGGATTCACCCCTCCACTTT.

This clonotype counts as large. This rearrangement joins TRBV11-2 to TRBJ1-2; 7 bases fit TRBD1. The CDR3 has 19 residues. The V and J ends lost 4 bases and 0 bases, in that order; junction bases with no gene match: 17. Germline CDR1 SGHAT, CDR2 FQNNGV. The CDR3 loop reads CASSSIDLTGKPPNYGYTF. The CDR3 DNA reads TGTGCCAGCAGCTCAATCGACCTGACAGGGAAGCCCCCTAACTATGGCTACACCTTC.

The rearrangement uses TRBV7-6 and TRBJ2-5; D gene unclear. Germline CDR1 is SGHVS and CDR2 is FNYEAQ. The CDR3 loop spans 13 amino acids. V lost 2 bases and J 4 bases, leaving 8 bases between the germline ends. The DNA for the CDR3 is TGTGCCAGCAGCTTAAACAGAGGAGAGACCCAGTACTTC. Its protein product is CASSLNRGETQYF.

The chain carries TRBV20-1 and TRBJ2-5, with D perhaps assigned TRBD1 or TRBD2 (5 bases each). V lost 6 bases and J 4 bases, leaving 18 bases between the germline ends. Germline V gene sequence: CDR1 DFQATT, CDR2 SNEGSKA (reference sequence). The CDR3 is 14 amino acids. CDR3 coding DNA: TGCAGTGCGTCGTCGGGAATTGGGGGAGAGACCCAGTACTTC. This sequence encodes CSASSGIGGETQYF.

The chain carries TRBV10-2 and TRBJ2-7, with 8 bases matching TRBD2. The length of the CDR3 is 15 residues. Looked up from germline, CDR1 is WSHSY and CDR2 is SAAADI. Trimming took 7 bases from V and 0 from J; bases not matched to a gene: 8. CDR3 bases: TGCGCCAGCAAACCGGGACTAGGGGCCTCCTACGAGCAGTACTTC. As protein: CASKPGLGASYEQYF.

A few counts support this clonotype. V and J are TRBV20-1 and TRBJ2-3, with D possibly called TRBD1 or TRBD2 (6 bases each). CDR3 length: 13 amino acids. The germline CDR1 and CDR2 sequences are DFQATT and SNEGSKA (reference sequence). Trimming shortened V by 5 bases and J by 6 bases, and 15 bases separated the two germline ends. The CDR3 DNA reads TGCAGTGCTCCTGGTCGGGGGCCCGATACGCAGTATTTT. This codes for CSAPGRGPDTQYF.

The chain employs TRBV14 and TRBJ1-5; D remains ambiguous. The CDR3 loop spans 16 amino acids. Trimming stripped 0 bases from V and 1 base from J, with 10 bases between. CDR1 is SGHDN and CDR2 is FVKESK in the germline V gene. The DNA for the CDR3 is TGTGCCAGCAGCCAAGATTCGGGGATAAGCAATCAGCCCCAGCATTTT. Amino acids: CASSQDSGISNQPQHF.

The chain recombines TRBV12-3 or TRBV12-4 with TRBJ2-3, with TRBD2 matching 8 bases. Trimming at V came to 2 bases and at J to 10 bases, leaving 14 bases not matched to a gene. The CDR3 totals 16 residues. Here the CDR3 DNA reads TGTGCCAGCAGTTTACATCGAGCGGGAGTTCCGTTCCCGCAGTATTTT. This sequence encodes CASSLHRAGVPFPQYF.

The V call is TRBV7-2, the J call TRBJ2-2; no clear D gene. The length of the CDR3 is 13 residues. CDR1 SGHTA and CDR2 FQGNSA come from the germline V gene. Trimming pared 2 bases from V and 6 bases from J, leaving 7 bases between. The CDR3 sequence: CASSLNIAGELFF. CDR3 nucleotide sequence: TGTGCCAGCAGCTTAAATATCGCCGGGGAGCTGTTTTTT.

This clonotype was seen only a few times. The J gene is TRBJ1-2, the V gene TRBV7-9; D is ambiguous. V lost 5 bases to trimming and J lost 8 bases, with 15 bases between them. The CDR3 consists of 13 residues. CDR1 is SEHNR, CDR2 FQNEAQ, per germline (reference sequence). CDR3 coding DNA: TGTGCCAGCAGCCTTAACTCGATAAGGGGCTACACCTTC. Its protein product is CASSLNSIRGYTF.

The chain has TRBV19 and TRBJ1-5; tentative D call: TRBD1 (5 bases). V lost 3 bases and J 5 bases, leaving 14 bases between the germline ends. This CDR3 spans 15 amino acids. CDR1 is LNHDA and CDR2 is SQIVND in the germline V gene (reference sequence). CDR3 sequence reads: CASSMGGVGYQPQHF. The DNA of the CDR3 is TGTGCCAGTAGTATGGGGGGGGTGGGGTATCAGCCCCAGCATTTT. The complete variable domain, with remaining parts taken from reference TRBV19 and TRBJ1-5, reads DGGITQSPKYLFRKEGQNVTLSCEQNLNHDAMYWYRQDPGQGLRLIYYSQIVNDFQKGDIAEGYSVSREKKESFPLTVTSAQKNPTAFYLCASSMGGVGYQPQHFGDGTRLSIL.

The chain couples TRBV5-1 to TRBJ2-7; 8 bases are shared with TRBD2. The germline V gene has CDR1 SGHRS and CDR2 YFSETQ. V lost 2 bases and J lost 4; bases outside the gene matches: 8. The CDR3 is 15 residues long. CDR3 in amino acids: CASSFSPSGGYEQYF. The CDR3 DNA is TGCGCCAGCAGCTTCTCCCCCAGCGGGGGTTACGAGCAGTACTTC.

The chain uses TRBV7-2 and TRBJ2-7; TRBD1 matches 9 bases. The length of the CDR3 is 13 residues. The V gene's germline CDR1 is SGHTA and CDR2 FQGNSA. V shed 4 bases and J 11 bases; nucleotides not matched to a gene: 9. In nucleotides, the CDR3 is TGTGCCAGCAGCTCCCGGGACAGGGAGTCGGAGTACTTC. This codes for CASSSRDRESEYF. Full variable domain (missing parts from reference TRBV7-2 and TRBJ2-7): GAGVSQSPSNKVTEKGKDVELRCDPISGHTALYWYRQSLGQGLEFLIYFQGNSAPDKSGLPSDRFSAERTGGSVSTLTIQRTQQEDSAVYLCASSSRDRESEYFGPGTRLTVT.

CDR3: CSANRADNQPQHF. The CDR3 bases are TGCAGTGCTAACAGGGCAGACAATCAGCCCCAGCATTTT. This sequence joins TRBV20-1 and TRBJ1-5; TRBD1 is a possible D gene (6 bases). The V gene lost 4 bases and the J gene lost 3 bases, with 10 bases spanning the gap. Germline loops: CDR1 DFQATT, CDR2 SNEGSKA (reference sequence). The CDR3 totals 13 residues.

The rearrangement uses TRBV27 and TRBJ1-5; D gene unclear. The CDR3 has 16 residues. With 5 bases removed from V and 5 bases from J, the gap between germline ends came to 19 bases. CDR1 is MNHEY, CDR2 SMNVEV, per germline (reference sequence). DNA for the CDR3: TGTGCCAGCAGTACATCATATGGGCAGAATTATCAGCCCCAGCATTTT. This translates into CASSTSYGQNYQPQHF.

Here the CDR3 reads CSPLGQLNTEAFF. The CDR3 region has the DNA TGCAGCCCCCTGGGACAGCTGAACACTGAAGCTTTCTTT. V usage is TRBV20-1 and J usage is TRBJ1-1; 7 nucleotides line up with TRBD1. CDR1 and CDR2 from the germline V gene are DFQATT and SNEGSKA (reference sequence). The CDR3 is 13 residues long.

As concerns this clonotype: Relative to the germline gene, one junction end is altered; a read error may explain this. DNA for the CDR3: TGCGCCAGCAGCCAAGATGGGACTAGCGGGAGGTCCTACGAGCAGTACTTC. It is translated as CASSQDGTSGRSYEQYF. The chain recombines TRBV11-2 with TRBJ2-7, with 15 positions matching TRBD2. CDR3 length: 17 residues. Germline CDR1 SGHAT, CDR2 FQNNGV. The full variable domain, in which reference TRBV11-2 and TRBJ2-7 provide the parts outside the CDR3, is EAGVAQSPRYKIIEKRQSVAFWCNPISGHATLYWYQQILGQGPKLLIQFQNNGVVDDSQLPKDRFSAERLKGVDSTLKIQPAKLEDSAVYLCASSQDGTSGRSYEQYFGPGTRLTVT.

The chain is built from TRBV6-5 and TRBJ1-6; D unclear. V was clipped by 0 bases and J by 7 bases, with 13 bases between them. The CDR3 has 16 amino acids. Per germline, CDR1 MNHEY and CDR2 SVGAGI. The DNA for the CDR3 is TGTGCCAGCAGTTACTCGCGGGCAAGAGGAAATTCACCCCTCCACTTT. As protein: CASSYSRARGNSPLHF.